These 18 T cell receptor beta chains came from one sample sequenced in a study of blood T cell repertoires in COVID-19. Generated by immunoSEQ multiplex PCR, the TCRdb table keeps only in-frame clones and is missing some. The sample carries 200,000 to 250,000 clones, roughly 88% recorded once. The sequenced sample consisted of peripheral blood. These receptors were taken from a woman in her forties who had recovered from COVID-19.

The chain has TRBV10-3 and TRBJ2-5; 12 bases are shared with TRBD1. V was pared by 2 bases and J by 5 bases, with 6 bases of the junction left unmatched. This CDR3 comprises 16 residues. Germline V gives CDR1 ENHRY, CDR2 SYGVKD. CDR3 loop: CAISEPGTGGFETQYF. The CDR3 nucleotides are TGTGCCATCAGTGAGCCCGGGACAGGGGGCTTCGAGACCCAGTACTTC.

With regard to this clone: Other DNA sequences within the sample encode an identical CDR3. V usage is TRBV9 and J usage is TRBJ2-5, with 14 bases identical to TRBD2. Germline V gene lookup returns CDR1 SGDLS and CDR2 YYNGEE. Trimming cost V 0 bases and J 5 bases; bases outside gene matches: 3. CDR3 size: 16 residues. This chain's CDR3 is CASSVGLAGGQETQYF. CDR3 bases: TGTGCCAGCAGCGTAGGACTAGCGGGGGGGCAGGAGACCCAGTACTTC. The full variable domain, in which reference TRBV9 and TRBJ2-5 provide the parts outside the CDR3, is DSGVTQTPKHLITATGQRVTLRCSPRSGDLSVYWYQQSLDQGLQFLIQYYNGEERAKGNILERFSAQQFPDLHSELNLSSLELGDSALYFCASSVGLAGGQETQYFGPGTRLLVL.

V and J are TRBV5-1 and TRBJ2-5, with D possibly TRBD2 on 6 matching bases. The CDR3 runs to 14 residues. Trimming took 1 base from V and 5 from J, leaving 12 bases between them. CDR1 and CDR2 (germline): SGHRS, YFSETQ. CDR3 bases: TGCGCCAGCAGCTTGTATGGGGGGAGGGAGACCCAGTACTTC. Its protein product is CASSLYGGRETQYF. Together with reference TRBV5-1 and TRBJ2-5, the CDR3 gives the full variable domain: KAGVTQTPRYLIKTRGQQVTLSCSPISGHRSVSWYQQTPGQGLQFLFEYFSETQRNKGNFPGRFSGRQFSNSRSEMNVSTLELGDSALYLCASSLYGGRETQYFGPGTRLLVL.

This chain connects TRBV18 to TRBJ1-5; D is perhaps TRBD1 (6 bases). The germline V and J ends were trimmed by 3 bases and 5 bases, with 23 bases remaining between them. The germline CDR1 and CDR2 sequences are KGHSH and LQKENI. This CDR3 is 18 amino acids long. The CDR3 coding sequence is TGTGCCAGCTCACCGTATGATCCCGGAACAGGGACGGATCAGCCCCAGCATTTT. The encoded protein is CASSPYDPGTGTDQPQHF.

The chain joins TRBV24-1 to TRBJ2-1; 9 nucleotides line up with TRBD2. CDR3 length: 16 residues. V lost 5 bases, J lost 6 bases, and 10 bases stayed unmatched. Germline CDR1 and CDR2: KGHDR and SFDVKD. The chain's CDR3 is CATSVSGLAGSNEQFF. The CDR3 nucleotides are TGTGCCACCAGTGTTAGTGGTCTAGCGGGGTCCAATGAGCAGTTCTTC.

The chain has TRBV28 and TRBJ1-4, with TRBD1 identical over 8 bases. V dropped 7 bases and J dropped 8; count of bases not matched to a gene: 6. The CDR3 is 13 amino acids. Germline V lookup: CDR1 MDHEN, CDR2 SYDVKM. DNA for the CDR3: TGTGCCAGCACCCTCCGGGACAGGGAAAAACTGTTTTTT. Translating it yields CASTLRDREKLFF.

V is TRBV28 and J is TRBJ1-1; 8 bases map to TRBD1. The length of the CDR3 is 14 residues. Germline loops: CDR1 MDHEN, CDR2 SYDVKM. The junction had 6 bases not matched to a gene; V was cut back by 3 bases and J by 6 bases. The CDR3 here is CASSLSQGVAEAFF. CDR3 nucleotide sequence: TGTGCCAGCAGTTTGTCACAGGGGGTCGCTGAAGCTTTCTTT.

This clone was detected only once. This sequence joins TRBV2 and TRBJ1-5; 11 nucleotides agree with TRBD1. The CDR3 has 13 residues. Trimming took 2 bases from V and 15 from J; bases not matched to a gene: 6. CDR1 and CDR2 from the germline V gene are SNHLY and FYNNEI. The CDR3 spells CASSEIVGQGVHF. The CDR3 nucleotides read TGTGCCAGCAGTGAAATAGTGGGACAGGGGGTGCATTTT.

The chain is built from TRBV4-3 and TRBJ2-5, with D hard to call. The V gene's germline CDR1 is LGHNA and CDR2 YSLEER. There are 13 residues in the CDR3. V lost 3 bases, J lost 5 bases, and 10 bases lay in between. CDR3 amino acids: CASSQRVEETQYF. Written as DNA, the CDR3 is TGCGCCAGCAGCCAGCGCGTGGAGGAGACCCAGTACTTC.

The gene calls are TRBV5-4 and TRBJ2-7; 8 nucleotides match TRBD1. CDR3 length: 15 residues. Per the germline V gene, CDR1 is SGHNT and CDR2 is YYREEE (reference sequence). The trim removed 0 bases at V and 3 bases at J, leaving 5 bases unmatched. The CDR3 here is CASSLDTGGFYEQYF. The CDR3 DNA follows: TGTGCCAGCAGCTTGGATACAGGGGGATTCTACGAGCAGTACTTC.

The V gene is TRBV11-2, the J gene TRBJ1-1; D is ambiguous. CDR1 and CDR2 (germline): SGHAT, FQNNGV. V was shortened by 5 bases and J by 3 bases, with 13 bases between the two germline ends. The CDR3 is made up of 14 amino acids. CDR3 sequence reads: CASSPEGAYTEAFF. As DNA, the CDR3 is TGTGCCAGCAGCCCAGAAGGAGCGTACACTGAAGCTTTCTTT.

This clone occurred a few times. The rearrangement joins TRBV12-3 or TRBV12-4 to TRBJ1-5; no definite D call. Trimming shortened V by 2 bases and J by 7 bases, and 9 bases separated the two germline ends. The CDR3 is 13 amino acids. CDR3 region: CASSLKLRQPQHF. CDR3 nucleotides: TGTGCCAGCAGTTTAAAACTGAGGCAGCCCCAGCATTTT.

The chain carries TRBV9 and TRBJ2-1; 8 bases agree with TRBD1. CDR1 SGDLS and CDR2 YYNGEE come from the germline V gene. J gave up 0 bases and V 1 base, and 0 bases lay outside the gene matches. This CDR3 is 15 amino acids long. The CDR3 nucleotides are TGTGCCAGCAGCGTACAGGGGGCCTCCTACAATGAGCAGTTCTTC. Residues: CASSVQGASYNEQFF.

The rearrangement links TRBV6-5 to TRBJ1-2, with D perhaps matching TRBD1 (5 bases). The CDR3 has 13 amino acids. Germline assignment: CDR1 MNHEY and CDR2 SVGAGI. The ends were cut back, 5 bases at V and 4 bases at J, with 11 bases in the middle. CDR3 region: CASSQQGSYGYTF. The CDR3 region has the DNA TGTGCCAGCAGTCAGCAGGGTAGCTATGGCTACACCTTC.

The J gene is TRBJ2-5, the V gene TRBV6-5; maybe TRBD1 (8 bases). The germline V gene has CDR1 MNHEY and CDR2 SVGAGI. The CDR3 is 16 residues long. V was pared by 0 bases and J by 1 base, with 12 bases between. CDR3 loop: CASSYSGGTGQETQYF. The CDR3 region has the DNA TGTGCCAGCAGTTACTCCGGGGGGACAGGCCAAGAGACCCAGTACTTC.

The CDR3 DNA reads as TGTGCCAGCAGCCGAACACTCGACATCGCAACTAATGAAAAACTGTTTTTT. This codes for CASSRTLDIATNEKLFF. V usage is TRBV6-6 and J usage is TRBJ1-4, with D hard to call. CDR1 is MNHNY and CDR2 is SVGAGI in the germline V gene (reference sequence). V was trimmed by 6 bases and J by 0 bases, leaving 17 bases between them. This CDR3 has 17 amino acids.

The sample holds one count of this clone. The V and J genes are TRBV6-6 and TRBJ2-7, with 8 nucleotides matching TRBD1. V shed 4 bases and J 6 bases; nucleotides not matched to a gene: 5. CDR1 MNHNY and CDR2 SVGAGI come from the germline V gene (reference sequence). The CDR3 totals 13 residues. The CDR3 sequence: CASSSTRGREQYF. CDR3 nucleotides: TGTGCCAGCAGTTCCACCAGGGGGCGCGAGCAGTACTTC.

The CDR3 region has the DNA TGTGCCATCAGTGACAGCTCCGGAGGGACCCAGTACTTC. This gives the protein CAISDSSGGTQYF. The chain joins TRBV10-3 to TRBJ2-5; D is perhaps TRBD2 (5 bases). The CDR3 spans 13 residues. V was pared by 3 bases and J by 7 bases, with 12 bases between. CDR1 and CDR2 (germline): ENHRY, SYGVKD.